This T cell receptor beta chain was sequenced for a study of beta chain features in type 1 diabetes. At the level of the study: Sorted cells numbering 107,917,701 were examined across all samples. Notes on the study in general: A pattern of fewer insertions and more deletions at VDJ junctions was seen in type 1 diabetes patients. Small HLA sub-analyses could not settle whether HLA shapes TCRB rearrangement.

There are a few counts of this clone. Its antigen is currently unknown. On average, the one heparinised blood draw given by each donor was about 120 mL. V trimming: 7 bases; J trimming: 9 bases; junction bases outside the gene matches: 15. The germline V gene has CDR1 SGHNT and CDR2 YENEEA. The CDR3 covers 16 residues. Sequenced material consisted of expressed TCRB transcripts (all of the isolated RNA was reverse transcribed). TCRdb keeps only in-frame clones here, not all; method: immunoSEQ multiplex PCR. The sample contains about 320,000 clones, around 15% of which appear only once. The TCR comes from a man in his thirties or forties in good health. The V gene is TRBV11-3, the J gene TRBJ2-1, with TRBD2 matching 10 bases. The sample comprised central memory CD4+ T cells from blood. The CDR3 DNA follows: TGTGCCAGCACCCTAGGGGCTAGCGGGAGTGTAGCTGAGCAGTTCTTC. Translated: CASTLGASGSVAEQFF.